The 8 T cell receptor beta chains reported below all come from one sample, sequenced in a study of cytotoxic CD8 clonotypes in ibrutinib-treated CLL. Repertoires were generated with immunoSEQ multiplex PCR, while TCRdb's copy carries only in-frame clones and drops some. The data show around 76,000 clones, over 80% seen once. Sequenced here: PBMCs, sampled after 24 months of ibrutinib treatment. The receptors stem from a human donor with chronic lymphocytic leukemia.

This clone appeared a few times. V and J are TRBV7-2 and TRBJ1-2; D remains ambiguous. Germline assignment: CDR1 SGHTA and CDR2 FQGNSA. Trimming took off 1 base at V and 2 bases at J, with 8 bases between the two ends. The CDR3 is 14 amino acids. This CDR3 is CASSLDRWNYGYTF. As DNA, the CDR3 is TGTGCCAGCAGCTTAGATAGGTGGAACTATGGCTACACCTTC.

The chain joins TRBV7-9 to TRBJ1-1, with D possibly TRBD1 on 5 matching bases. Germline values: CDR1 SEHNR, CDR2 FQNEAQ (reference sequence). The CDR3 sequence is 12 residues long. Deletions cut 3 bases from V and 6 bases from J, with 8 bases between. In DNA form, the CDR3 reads TGTGCCAGCAGCTTTGGGGGGGCTGAAGCTTTCTTT. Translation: CASSFGGAEAFF.

The CDR3 nucleotides are TGTGCCAGCAGTGAAGGGGGCGAGGGGACAGATACGCAGTATTTT. Translated, it gives CASSEGGEGTDTQYF. The chain recombines TRBV6-1 with TRBJ2-3; D is tentatively TRBD1 or TRBD2 (5 bases each). The CDR3 runs 15 residues. Trimming shortened V by 1 base and J by 3 bases, and 11 bases separated the two germline ends. Germline assignment: CDR1 MNHNS and CDR2 SASEGT.

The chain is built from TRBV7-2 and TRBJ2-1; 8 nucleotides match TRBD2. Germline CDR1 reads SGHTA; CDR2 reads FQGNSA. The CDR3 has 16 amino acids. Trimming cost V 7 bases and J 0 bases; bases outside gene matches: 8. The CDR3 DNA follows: TGTGCCAGCATTTATTTAGCGGGGAGCTCCTACAATGAGCAGTTCTTC. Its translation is CASIYLAGSSYNEQFF.

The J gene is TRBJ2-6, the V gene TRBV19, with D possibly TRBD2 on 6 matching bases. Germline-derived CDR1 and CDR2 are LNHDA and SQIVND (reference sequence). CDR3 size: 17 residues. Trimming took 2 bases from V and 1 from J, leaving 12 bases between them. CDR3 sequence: CASSIFIGGSGANVLTF. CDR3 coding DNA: TGTGCCAGTAGTATATTTATCGGGGGATCTGGGGCCAACGTCCTGACTTTC.

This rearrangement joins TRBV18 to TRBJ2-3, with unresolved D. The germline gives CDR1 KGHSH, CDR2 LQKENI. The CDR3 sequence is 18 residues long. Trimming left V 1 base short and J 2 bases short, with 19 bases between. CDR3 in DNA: TGTGCCAGCTCACCACTCTTCGGCGAGTTCTACGACACAGATACGCAGTATTTT. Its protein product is CASSPLFGEFYDTDTQYF.

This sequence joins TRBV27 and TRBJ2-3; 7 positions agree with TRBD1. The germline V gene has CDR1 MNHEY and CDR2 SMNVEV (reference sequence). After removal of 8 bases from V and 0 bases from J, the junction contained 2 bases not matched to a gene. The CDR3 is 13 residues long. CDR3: CASWDSSTDTQYF. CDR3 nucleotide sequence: TGTGCCAGCTGGGACAGTAGCACAGATACGCAGTATTTT.

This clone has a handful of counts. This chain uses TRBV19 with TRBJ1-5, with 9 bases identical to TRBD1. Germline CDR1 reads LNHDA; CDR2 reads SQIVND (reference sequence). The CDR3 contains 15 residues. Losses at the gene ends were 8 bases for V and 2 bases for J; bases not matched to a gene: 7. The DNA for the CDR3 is TGTGCCAGTTCTTCACAGGGGGCAGGCAATCAGCCCCAGCATTTT. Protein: CASSSQGAGNQPQHF.